This T cell receptor (beta chain) stems from a study of PD-L1 blockade in urothelial cancer. For the study at large: Enrolled patients had been treated previously with 0 to 3 chemotherapy regimens. Samples came from 3 weeks, at the second dose, and 6 weeks into treatment. There were a median of about 140,000 T cells in blood samples. Study-level findings and limits: Better survival was predicted when blood TCR clonality before treatment fell below the median.

On this clone: Its antigen is undetermined.

Clones were read by immunoSEQ multiplex PCR, and TCRdb kept only the in-frame ones, dropping some. In the table there are under 30,000 clones, around 87% of which are singletons. The TCR originated in a man aged 45-65 years with urothelial cancer. The sample consisted of PBMCs, taken around atezolizumab (anti-PD-L1) treatment.

The CDR3 region is CASSRGSYEQYF. CDR3 coding DNA: TGTGCCAGCAGTCGAGGTTCCTACGAGCAGTACTTC. The V call is TRBV28, the J call TRBJ2-7; D is unresolved. The CDR3 has 12 amino acids. Trimming removed 5 bases at V and 1 base at J, with 6 bases between. CDR1 and CDR2 from the germline V gene are MDHEN and SYDVKM.